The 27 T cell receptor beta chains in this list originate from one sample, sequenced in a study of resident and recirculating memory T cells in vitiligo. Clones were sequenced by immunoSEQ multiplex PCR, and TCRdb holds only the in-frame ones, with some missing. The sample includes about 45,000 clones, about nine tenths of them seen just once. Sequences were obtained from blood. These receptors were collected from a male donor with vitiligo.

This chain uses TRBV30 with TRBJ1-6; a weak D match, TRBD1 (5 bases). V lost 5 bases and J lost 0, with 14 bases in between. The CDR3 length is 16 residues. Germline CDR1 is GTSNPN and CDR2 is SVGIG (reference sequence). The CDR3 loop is CAWGRQSLSYNSPLHF. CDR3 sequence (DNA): TGTGCCTGGGGTAGACAGTCACTCTCCTATAATTCACCCCTCCACTTT.

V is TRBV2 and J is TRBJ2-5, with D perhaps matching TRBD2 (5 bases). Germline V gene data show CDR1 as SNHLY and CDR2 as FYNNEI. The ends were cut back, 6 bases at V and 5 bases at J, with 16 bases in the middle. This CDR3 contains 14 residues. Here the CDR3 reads CASSPDLAMETQYF. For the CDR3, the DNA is TGTGCCAGCAGCCCGGACTTGGCCATGGAGACCCAGTACTTC.

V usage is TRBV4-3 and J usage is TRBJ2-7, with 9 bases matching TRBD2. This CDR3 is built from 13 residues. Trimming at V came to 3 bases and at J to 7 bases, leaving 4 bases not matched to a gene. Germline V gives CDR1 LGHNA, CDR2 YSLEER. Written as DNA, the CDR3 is TGCGCCAGCAGCCAGTTCCTAGCGGGGGAGCAGTACTTC. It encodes CASSQFLAGEQYF.

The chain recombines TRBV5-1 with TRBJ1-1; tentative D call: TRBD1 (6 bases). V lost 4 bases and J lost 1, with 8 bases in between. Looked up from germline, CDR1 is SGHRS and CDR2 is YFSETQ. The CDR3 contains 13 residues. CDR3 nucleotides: TGCGCCAGCAGCCAGACAGGGAACACTGAAGCTTTCTTT. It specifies CASSQTGNTEAFF.

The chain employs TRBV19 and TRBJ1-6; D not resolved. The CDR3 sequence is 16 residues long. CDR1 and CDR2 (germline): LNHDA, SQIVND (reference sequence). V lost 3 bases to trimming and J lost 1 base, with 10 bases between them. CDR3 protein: CASSISFNSYNSPLHF. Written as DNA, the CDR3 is TGTGCCAGTAGTATTAGCTTCAATTCCTATAATTCACCCCTCCACTTT.

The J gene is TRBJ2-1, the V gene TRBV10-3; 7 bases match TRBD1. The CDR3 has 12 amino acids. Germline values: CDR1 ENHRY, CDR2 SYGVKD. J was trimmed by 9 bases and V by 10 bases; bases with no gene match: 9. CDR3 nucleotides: TGTGCCACCGCGATTGACAGGGTTGAGCAGTTCTTC. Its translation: CATAIDRVEQFF.

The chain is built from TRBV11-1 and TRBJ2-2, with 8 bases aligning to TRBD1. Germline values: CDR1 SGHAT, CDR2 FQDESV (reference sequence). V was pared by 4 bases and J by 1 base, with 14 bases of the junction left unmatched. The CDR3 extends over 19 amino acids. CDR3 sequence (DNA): TGTGCCAGCAGCTCCCCCGGGGGTAACAGGGGGTTGAACACCGGGGAGCTGTTTTTT. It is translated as CASSSPGGNRGLNTGELFF.

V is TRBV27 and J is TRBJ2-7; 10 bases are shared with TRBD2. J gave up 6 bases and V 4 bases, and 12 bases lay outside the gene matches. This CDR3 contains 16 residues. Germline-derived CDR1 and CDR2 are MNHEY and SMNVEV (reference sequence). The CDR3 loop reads CASSSPWTSGTLEQYF. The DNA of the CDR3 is TGTGCCAGCAGTTCCCCCTGGACTAGCGGCACTCTCGAGCAGTACTTC.

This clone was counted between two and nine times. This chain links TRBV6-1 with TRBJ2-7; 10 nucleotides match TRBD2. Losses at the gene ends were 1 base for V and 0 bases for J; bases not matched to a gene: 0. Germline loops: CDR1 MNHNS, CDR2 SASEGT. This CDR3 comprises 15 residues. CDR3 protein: CASSEGTSGSYEQYF. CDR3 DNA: TGTGCCAGCAGTGAAGGGACTAGCGGCTCCTACGAGCAGTACTTC.

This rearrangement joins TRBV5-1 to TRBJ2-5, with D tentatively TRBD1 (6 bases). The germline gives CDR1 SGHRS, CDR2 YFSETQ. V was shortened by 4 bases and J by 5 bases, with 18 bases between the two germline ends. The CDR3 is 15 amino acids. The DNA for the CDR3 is TGCGCCAGCAGCGTCCGACAGGCCGCCCAGGAGACCCAGTACTTC. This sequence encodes CASSVRQAAQETQYF.

The CDR3 nucleotides read TGTGCCAGCAGCTCGAGGGACAGGGCCTATGGCTACACCTTC. Translating gives CASSSRDRAYGYTF. The J gene is TRBJ1-2, the V gene TRBV7-2; TRBD1 matches 9 bases. The CDR3 is made up of 14 amino acids. Trimming at V came to 4 bases and at J to 4 bases, leaving 4 bases not matched to a gene. Germline V gene lookup returns CDR1 SGHTA and CDR2 FQGNSA.

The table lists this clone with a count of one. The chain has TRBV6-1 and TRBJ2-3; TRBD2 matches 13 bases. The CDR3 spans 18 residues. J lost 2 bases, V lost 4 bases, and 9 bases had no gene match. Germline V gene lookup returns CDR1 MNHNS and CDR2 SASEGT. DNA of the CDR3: TGTGCCAGCAGTGCCCTAGCCGGGACTAGCGGGGTCACAGATACGCAGTATTTT. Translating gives CASSALAGTSGVTDTQYF.

The CDR3 nucleotides read TGTGCCAGCAGTTACTCGGGCAGAGAAGCTTTCTTT. Translating gives CASSYSGREAFF. The V gene is TRBV6-6, the J gene TRBJ1-1; no clear D gene. V dropped 0 bases and J dropped 8 bases, with 7 bases sitting between them. The germline V gene has CDR1 MNHNY and CDR2 SVGAGI (reference sequence). The CDR3 covers 12 residues.

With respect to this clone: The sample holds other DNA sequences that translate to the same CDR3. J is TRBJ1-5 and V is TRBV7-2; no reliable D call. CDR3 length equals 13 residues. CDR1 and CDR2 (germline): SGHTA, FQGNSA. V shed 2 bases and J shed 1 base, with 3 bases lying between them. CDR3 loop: CASSLSSNQPQHF. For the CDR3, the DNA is TGTGCCAGCAGCTTAAGCAGCAATCAGCCCCAGCATTTT.

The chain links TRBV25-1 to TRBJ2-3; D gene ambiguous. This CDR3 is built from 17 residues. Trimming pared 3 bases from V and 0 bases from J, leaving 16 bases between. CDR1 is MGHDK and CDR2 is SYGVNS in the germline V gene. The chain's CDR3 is CASSDASFFYSTDTQYF. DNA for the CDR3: TGTGCCAGCAGTGACGCAAGTTTTTTCTACAGCACAGATACGCAGTATTTT.

For the CDR3, the DNA is TGTGCCAGCAGTGAAAGGGACAGGGGGGGTATGTACACTGAAGCTTTCTTT. Its protein product is CASSERDRGGMYTEAFF. The genes are TRBV6-4 and TRBJ1-1, with 11 bases identical to TRBD1. This CDR3 contains 17 residues. After removal of 3 bases from V and 3 bases from J, the junction contained 9 bases not matched to a gene. CDR1 is MRHNA, CDR2 SNTAGT, per germline.

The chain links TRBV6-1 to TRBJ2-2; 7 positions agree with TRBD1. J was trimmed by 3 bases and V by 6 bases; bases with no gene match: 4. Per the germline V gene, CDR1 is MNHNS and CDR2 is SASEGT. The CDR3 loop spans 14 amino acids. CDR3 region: CASSPGGDTGELFF. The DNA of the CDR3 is TGTGCCAGCAGCCCAGGGGGAGACACCGGGGAGCTGTTTTTT.

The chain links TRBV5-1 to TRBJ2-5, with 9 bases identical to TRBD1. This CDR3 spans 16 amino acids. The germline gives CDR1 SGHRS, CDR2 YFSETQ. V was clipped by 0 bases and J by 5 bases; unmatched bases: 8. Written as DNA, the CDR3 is TGCGCCAGCAGCTTGGGGAACACAGGGGGCGGGGAGACCCAGTACTTC. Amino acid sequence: CASSLGNTGGGETQYF.

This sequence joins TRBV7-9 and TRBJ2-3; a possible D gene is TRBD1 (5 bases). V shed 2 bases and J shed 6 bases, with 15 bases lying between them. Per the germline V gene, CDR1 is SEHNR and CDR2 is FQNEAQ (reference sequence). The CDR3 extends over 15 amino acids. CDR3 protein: CASSLIDSEVDTQYF. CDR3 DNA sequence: TGTGCCAGCAGCTTAATTGACAGCGAGGTGGATACGCAGTATTTT.

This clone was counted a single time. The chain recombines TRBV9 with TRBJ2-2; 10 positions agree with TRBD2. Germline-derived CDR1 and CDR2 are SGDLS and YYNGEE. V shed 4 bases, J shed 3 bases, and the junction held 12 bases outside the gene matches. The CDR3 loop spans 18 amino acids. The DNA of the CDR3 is TGTGCCAGCAGCCCTCACCCAGCGGGGGGGGCTTACACCGGGGAGCTGTTTTTT. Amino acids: CASSPHPAGGAYTGELFF.

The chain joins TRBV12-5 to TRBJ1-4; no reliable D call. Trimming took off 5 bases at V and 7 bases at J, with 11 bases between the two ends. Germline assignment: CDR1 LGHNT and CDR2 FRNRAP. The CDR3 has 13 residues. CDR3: CASGPIYGEKLFF. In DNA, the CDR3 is TGTGCTAGTGGTCCTATTTATGGTGAAAAACTGTTTTTT. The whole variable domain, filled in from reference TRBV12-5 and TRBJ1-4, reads DARVTQTPRHKVTEMGQEVTMRCQPILGHNTVFWYRQTMMQGLELLAYFRNRAPLDDSGMPKDRFSAEMPDATLATLKIQPSEPRDSAVYFCASGPIYGEKLFFGSGTQLSVL.

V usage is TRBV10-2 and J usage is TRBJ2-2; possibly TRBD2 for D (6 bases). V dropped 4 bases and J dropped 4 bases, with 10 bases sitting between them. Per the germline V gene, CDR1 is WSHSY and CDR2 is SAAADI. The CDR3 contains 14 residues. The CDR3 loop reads CASSGAGRTGELFF. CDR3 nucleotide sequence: TGCGCCAGCAGTGGGGCGGGGCGCACCGGGGAGCTGTTTTTT.

In DNA form, the CDR3 reads TGCGCCAGCAGCCGTCTGGGGACTAGCGGCCAAGAGACCCAGTACTTC. Translating it yields CASSRLGTSGQETQYF. This sequence joins TRBV4-3 and TRBJ2-5; TRBD2 agrees at 11 bases. The CDR3 is 16 amino acids. Looked up from germline, CDR1 is LGHNA and CDR2 is YSLEER. The trim removed 4 bases at V and 1 base at J, leaving 5 bases unmatched.

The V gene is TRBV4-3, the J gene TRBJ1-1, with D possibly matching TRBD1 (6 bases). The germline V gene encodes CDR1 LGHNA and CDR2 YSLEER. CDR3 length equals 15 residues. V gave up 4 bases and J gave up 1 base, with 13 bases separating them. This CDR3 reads CASSPGVGANTEAFF. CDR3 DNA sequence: TGCGCCAGCAGCCCAGGGGTAGGGGCGAACACTGAAGCTTTCTTT.

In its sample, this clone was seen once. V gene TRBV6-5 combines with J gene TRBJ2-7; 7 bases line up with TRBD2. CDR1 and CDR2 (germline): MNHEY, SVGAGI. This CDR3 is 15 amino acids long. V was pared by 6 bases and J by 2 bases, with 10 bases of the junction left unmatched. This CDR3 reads CASSMGREGTYEQYF. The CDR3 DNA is TGTGCCAGCAGCATGGGCAGGGAGGGAACCTACGAGCAGTACTTC.

The CDR3 region is CASSLAGGPYEQYF. As DNA, the CDR3 is TGCGCCAGCAGCTTAGCGGGGGGGCCCTACGAGCAGTACTTC. V usage is TRBV5-1 and J usage is TRBJ2-7, with TRBD2 matching 10 bases. This CDR3 is built from 14 residues. Germline CDR1 is SGHRS and CDR2 is YFSETQ. V trimming: 2 bases; J trimming: 2 bases; junction bases outside the gene matches: 1. Supplemented by reference TRBV5-1 and TRBJ2-7, the full variable domain reads KAGVTQTPRYLIKTRGQQVTLSCSPISGHRSVSWYQQTPGQGLQFLFEYFSETQRNKGNFPGRFSGRQFSNSRSEMNVSTLELGDSALYLCASSLAGGPYEQYFGPGTRLTVT.

The CDR3 DNA sequence: TGTGCCAGCAGCCCCGACAGCAACTATGGCTACACCTTC. Translated: CASSPDSNYGYTF. The chain is built from TRBV27 and TRBJ1-2, with D tentatively TRBD1 (5 bases). The CDR3 totals 13 residues. The ends were cut back, 6 bases at V and 2 bases at J, with 10 bases in the middle. The germline gives CDR1 MNHEY, CDR2 SMNVEV (reference sequence).